Listed below are T cell receptor beta chains from one sample, sequenced in a study of PD-1 blockade in classical Hodgkin lymphoma. Sequenced by immunoSEQ multiplex PCR; TCRdb stores in-frame clones only, minus some. The sample carries about 14,000 clones, 83% recorded once. The sequences come from peripheral blood mononuclear cells (PBMCs), collected at baseline. Receptors originate from a human donor with classical Hodgkin lymphoma. CDR3s include the opening cysteine and the closing phenylalanine or tryptophan. The D gene is left open where the match is weak. Only part of the rows carry a size: once, few, many, or a class if the clone is expanded.

V gene: TRBV18
clone size: -
D gene: -
J gene: TRBJ2-3
CDR3 protein: CASSPDSTDTQYF
CDR3 DNA: TGTGCCAGCTCACCAGACAGCACAGATACGCAGTATTTT

V gene: TRBV28
clone size: -
D gene: -
J gene: TRBJ1-5
CDR3 protein: CASTAYPRVRGAGNQPQHF
CDR3 DNA: TGTGCCAGCACCGCTTACCCAAGGGTCCGTGGGGCTGGCAATCAGCCCCAGCATTTT

V gene: TRBV2
clone size: -
D gene: TRBD1
J gene: TRBJ1-2
CDR3 protein: CASRPQGRSYGYTF
CDR3 DNA: TGTGCCAGCAGGCCACAGGGGAGGAGTTATGGCTACACCTTC

V gene: TRBV5-4
clone size: -
D gene: TRBD1
J gene: TRBJ2-7
CDR3 protein: CASSPPGQAYEQYF
CDR3 DNA: TGTGCCAGCAGCCCACCGGGACAGGCCTACGAGCAGTACTTC

V gene: TRBV12-5
clone size: -
D gene: -
J gene: TRBJ2-7
CDR3 protein: CASGLRSSYEQYF
CDR3 DNA: TGTGCTAGTGGTTTGAGATCCTCCTACGAGCAGTACTTC

V gene: TRBV19
clone size: -
D gene: TRBD2
J gene: TRBJ2-5
CDR3 protein: CASSIGGTLLWGETQYF
CDR3 DNA: TGTGCCAGTAGTATCGGGGGGACCCTGCTTTGGGGGGAGACCCAGTACTTC

V gene: TRBV18
clone size: -
D gene: -
J gene: TRBJ2-1
CDR3 protein: CASSLPGDNEQFF
CDR3 DNA: TGTGCCAGCTCCCTCCCGGGGGATAATGAGCAGTTCTTC

V gene: TRBV25-1
clone size: -
D gene: -
J gene: TRBJ1-4
CDR3 protein: CASSESGATNEKLFF
CDR3 DNA: TGTGCCAGCAGTGAATCGGGGGCAACTAATGAAAAACTGTTTTTT

V gene: TRBV5-1
clone size: -
D gene: -
J gene: TRBJ2-1
CDR3 protein: CASSSMTSYNEQFF
CDR3 DNA: TGCGCCAGCAGCTCTATGACCTCCTACAATGAGCAGTTCTTC

V gene: TRBV9
clone size: -
D gene: -
J gene: TRBJ2-1
CDR3 protein: CASSVAGTHVFNEQFF
CDR3 DNA: TGTGCCAGCAGCGTAGCTGGGACGCATGTCTTCAATGAGCAGTTCTTC

V gene: TRBV25-1
clone size: -
D gene: TRBD1
J gene: TRBJ1-1
CDR3 protein: CASSERGGATGPEAFF
CDR3 DNA: TGTGCCAGCAGTGAACGAGGGGGCGCGACAGGCCCTGAAGCTTTCTTT

V gene: TRBV5-1
clone size: -
D gene: TRBD2
J gene: TRBJ2-7
CDR3 protein: CASRKLSGAYSYEQYF
CDR3 DNA: TGCGCCAGCAGGAAACTTAGCGGGGCCTACTCCTACGAGCAGTACTTC

V gene: TRBV18
clone size: -
D gene: -
J gene: TRBJ1-4
CDR3 protein: CASSPPRDSKEKLFF
CDR3 DNA: TGTGCCAGCTCACCACCGAGAGACAGCAAGGAAAAACTGTTTTTT

V gene: TRBV6-6
clone size: -
D gene: -
J gene: TRBJ2-7
CDR3 protein: CASSYQASSSYEQYF
CDR3 DNA: TGTGCCAGCAGTTACCAGGCCTCGAGCTCCTACGAGCAGTACTTC

V gene: TRBV5-6
clone size: few
D gene: -
J gene: TRBJ2-7
CDR3 protein: CASSLPPYEQYF
CDR3 DNA: TGTGCCAGCAGCCTTCCCCCATACGAGCAGTACTTC

V gene: TRBV9
clone size: -
D gene: -
J gene: TRBJ1-3
CDR3 protein: CASSPRVAGSSGNTIYF
CDR3 DNA: TGTGCCAGCAGCCCCCGGGTAGCGGGGAGCTCTGGAAACACCATATATTTT

V gene: TRBV7-8
clone size: -
D gene: TRBD1
J gene: TRBJ2-6
CDR3 protein: CASSWDRGGGANVLTF
CDR3 DNA: TGTGCCAGCAGCTGGGACAGGGGAGGTGGGGCCAACGTCCTGACTTTC

V gene: TRBV5-6
clone size: -
D gene: -
J gene: TRBJ1-3
CDR3 protein: CASSFRPSSGNTIYF
CDR3 DNA: TGTGCCAGCAGCTTTAGACCGAGCTCTGGAAACACCATATATTTT

V gene: TRBV6-5
clone size: -
D gene: -
J gene: TRBJ1-5
CDR3 protein: CASSTGDFNQPQHF
CDR3 DNA: TGTGCCAGCAGTACCGGGGATTTCAATCAGCCCCAGCATTTT

V gene: TRBV19
clone size: -
D gene: TRBD1
J gene: TRBJ1-1
CDR3 protein: CASSPDRGQENTEAFF
CDR3 DNA: TGTGCCAGTAGTCCCGACAGGGGGCAAGAGAACACTGAAGCTTTCTTT

V gene: TRBV5-6
clone size: -
D gene: -
J gene: TRBJ1-6
CDR3 protein: CASSLGTKVNSPLHF
CDR3 DNA: TGTGCCAGCAGCTTGGGTACCAAGGTAAATTCACCCCTCCACTTT

V gene: TRBV5-1
clone size: -
D gene: TRBD1
J gene: TRBJ1-1
CDR3 protein: CASSWTHQGGVSEAFF
CDR3 DNA: TGCGCCAGCAGCTGGACCCATCAGGGGGGTGTTTCTGAAGCTTTCTTT

V gene: TRBV7-2
clone size: -
D gene: -
J gene: TRBJ1-2
CDR3 protein: CASSFANSREDGYTF
CDR3 DNA: TGTGCCAGCAGCTTTGCAAACAGTAGAGAGGATGGCTACACCTTC

V gene: TRBV7-3
clone size: -
D gene: TRBD1
J gene: TRBJ1-1
CDR3 protein: CASSLNRGDTEAFF
CDR3 DNA: TGTGCCAGCAGCTTAAACAGGGGAGACACTGAAGCTTTCTTT

V gene: TRBV2
clone size: once
D gene: -
J gene: TRBJ2-1
CDR3 protein: CASKENNEQFF
CDR3 DNA: TGTGCCAGCAAAGAAAACAATGAGCAGTTCTTC

V gene: TRBV10-3
clone size: -
D gene: -
J gene: TRBJ2-2
CDR3 protein: CAISLNTGELFF
CDR3 DNA: TGTGCCATCAGCCTGAACACCGGGGAGCTGTTTTTT

V gene: TRBV7-9
clone size: few
D gene: -
J gene: TRBJ2-7
CDR3 protein: CASSLIIDEQYF
CDR3 DNA: TGTGCCAGCAGCTTAATTATCGACGAGCAGTACTTC

V gene: TRBV4-3
clone size: -
D gene: TRBD1
J gene: TRBJ2-7
CDR3 protein: CASSQVQGAAYEQYF
CDR3 DNA: TGCGCCAGCAGCCAGGTACAGGGGGCCGCCTACGAGCAGTACTTC

V gene: TRBV5-5
clone size: -
D gene: TRBD1
J gene: TRBJ2-1
CDR3 protein: CASSLEGQGIEQFF
CDR3 DNA: TGTGCCAGCAGCTTGGAGGGACAGGGGATTGAGCAGTTCTTC

V gene: TRBV5-6
clone size: -
D gene: -
J gene: TRBJ1-2
CDR3 protein: CASSLGGALGYTF
CDR3 DNA: TGTGCCAGCAGCTTGGGGGGTGCTTTGGGCTACACCTTC

V gene: TRBV4-3
clone size: few
D gene: TRBD2
J gene: TRBJ2-1
CDR3 protein: CASSQETASGDNEQFF
CDR3 DNA: TGCGCCAGCAGCCAAGAGACGGCTAGCGGAGACAATGAGCAGTTCTTC

V gene: TRBV2
clone size: few
D gene: -
J gene: TRBJ1-6
CDR3 protein: CASSEGGSISYNSPLHF
CDR3 DNA: TGTGCCAGCAGTGAGGGAGGCTCCATCTCCTATAATTCACCCCTCCACTTT

V gene: TRBV6-6
clone size: -
D gene: TRBD2
J gene: TRBJ2-1
CDR3 protein: CASRGGTYNEQFF
CDR3 DNA: TGTGCCAGCAGGGGAGGGACCTACAATGAGCAGTTCTTC

V gene: TRBV5-1
clone size: once
D gene: TRBD1
J gene: TRBJ1-4
CDR3 protein: CASSLRTGPGKKLFF
CDR3 DNA: TGCGCCAGCAGCTTGCGGACAGGGCCTGGGAAAAAACTGTTTTTT

V gene: TRBV7-8
clone size: -
D gene: -
J gene: TRBJ2-3
CDR3 protein: CASSPTGVPTDTQYF
CDR3 DNA: TGTGCCAGCAGCCCCACGGGAGTCCCTACAGATACGCAGTATTTT

V gene: TRBV2
clone size: few
D gene: TRBD1
J gene: TRBJ2-2
CDR3 protein: CASIPGQADTGELFF
CDR3 DNA: TGTGCCAGCATTCCCGGACAGGCAGACACCGGGGAGCTGTTTTTT

V gene: TRBV18
clone size: once
D gene: -
J gene: TRBJ1-2
CDR3 protein: CASSPPSGTLNYGYTF
CDR3 DNA: TGTGCCAGCTCACCACCGTCCGGGACACTCAACTATGGCTACACCTTC

V gene: TRBV9
clone size: -
D gene: TRBD2
J gene: TRBJ2-7
CDR3 protein: CASSVAASGGAYEQYF
CDR3 DNA: TGTGCCAGCAGCGTAGCGGCTAGCGGGGGGGCGTACGAGCAGTACTTC

V gene: TRBV2
clone size: once
D gene: TRBD1
J gene: TRBJ1-1
CDR3 protein: CASKRDRGNTEAFF
CDR3 DNA: TGTGCCAGCAAAAGGGACAGGGGGAACACTGAAGCTTTCTTT

V gene: TRBV6-5
clone size: -
D gene: TRBD1
J gene: TRBJ1-2
CDR3 protein: CASTATLWTGGYTF
CDR3 DNA: TGTGCCAGCACCGCAACTCTCTGGACAGGTGGCTACACCTTC

V gene: TRBV5-6
clone size: -
D gene: -
J gene: TRBJ2-5
CDR3 protein: CASSVEIQETQYF
CDR3 DNA: TGTGCCAGCAGCGTCGAAATTCAAGAGACCCAGTACTTC

V gene: TRBV19
clone size: -
D gene: -
J gene: TRBJ1-1
CDR3 protein: CASSIVKDTEAFF
CDR3 DNA: TGTGCCAGTAGTATAGTTAAGGACACTGAAGCTTTCTTT

V gene: TRBV2
clone size: -
D gene: -
J gene: TRBJ2-6
CDR3 protein: CASTGSVPSGANVLTF
CDR3 DNA: TGTGCCAGCACGGGCAGCGTACCCTCTGGGGCCAACGTCCTGACTTTC

V gene: TRBV28
clone size: -
D gene: TRBD1
J gene: TRBJ2-2
CDR3 protein: CATPRGRGTGELFF
CDR3 DNA: TGTGCCACCCCAAGGGGGCGCGGAACCGGGGAGCTGTTTTTT

V gene: TRBV4-3
clone size: -
D gene: -
J gene: TRBJ1-5
CDR3 protein: CASSQEGAGNQPQHF
CDR3 DNA: TGCGCCAGCAGCCAAGAAGGGGCTGGCAATCAGCCCCAGCATTTT

V gene: TRBV4-1
clone size: -
D gene: -
J gene: TRBJ1-5
CDR3 protein: CASSPVRQGNQPQHF
CDR3 DNA: TGCGCCAGCAGCCCGGTAAGGCAGGGCAATCAGCCCCAGCATTTT

V gene: TRBV19
clone size: -
D gene: -
J gene: TRBJ2-7
CDR3 protein: CASSNLQGYEQYF
CDR3 DNA: TGTGCCAGTAGTAACCTACAGGGCTACGAGCAGTACTTC

V gene: TRBV29-1
clone size: -
D gene: TRBD1
J gene: TRBJ1-1
CDR3 protein: CSVEWDRDAEAFF
CDR3 DNA: TGCAGCGTTGAATGGGACAGGGACGCCGAAGCTTTCTTT